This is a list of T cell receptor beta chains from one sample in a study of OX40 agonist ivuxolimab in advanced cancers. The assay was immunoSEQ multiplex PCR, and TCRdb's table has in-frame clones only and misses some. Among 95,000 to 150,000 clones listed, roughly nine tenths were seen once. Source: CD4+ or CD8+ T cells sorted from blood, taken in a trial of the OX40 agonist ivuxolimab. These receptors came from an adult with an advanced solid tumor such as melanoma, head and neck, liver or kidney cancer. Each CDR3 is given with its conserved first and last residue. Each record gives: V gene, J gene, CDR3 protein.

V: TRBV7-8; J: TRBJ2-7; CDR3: CASSTSDSYEQYF
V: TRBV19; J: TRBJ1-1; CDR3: CASSLIGNTEAFF
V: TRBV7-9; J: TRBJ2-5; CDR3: CASSSNPGQGMGTQYF
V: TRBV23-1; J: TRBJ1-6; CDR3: CASCRKPPLHF
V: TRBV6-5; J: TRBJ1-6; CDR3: CASSTIGSRNTLHF
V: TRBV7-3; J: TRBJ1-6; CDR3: CASSLSNNSPLHF
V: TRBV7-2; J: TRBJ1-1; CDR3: CASSLAGGTAAEAFF
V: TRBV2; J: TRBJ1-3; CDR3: CASKLSGNTIYF
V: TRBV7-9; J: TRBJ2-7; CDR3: CASSVSYEQYF
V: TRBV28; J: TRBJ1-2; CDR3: CASSQRTGGGYTF
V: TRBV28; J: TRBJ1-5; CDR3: CASSPRGRSSNQPQHF
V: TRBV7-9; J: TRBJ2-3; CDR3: CASSFLTDTQYF
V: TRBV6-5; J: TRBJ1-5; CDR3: CASRAVGPGYQPQHF
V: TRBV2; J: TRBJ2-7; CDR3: CASRPQGGSYEQYF